This is a list of T cell receptor beta chains from one sample in a study of cytomegalovirus exposure and HLA in healthy donors. Assay used: immunoSEQ multiplex PCR; TCRdb lists only in-frame clones, some missing. In the table there are 160,000 or so clones, roughly 85% of which are singletons. The material sequenced was PBMCs. Receptors originate from a woman between 40 and 50 years old in good health and CMV-seronegative. Both conserved end residues are part of each CDR3. The D gene is left open where the match is weak. Expanded clones get a size class; other rows say once, few or many, or leave the size out.

d_call j_call v_call clone_size cdr3_aa cdr3_nt
TRBD1 TRBJ2-1 TRBV2 . CASTADRGPLDEQFF TGTGCCAGCACCGCGGACAGGGGCCCTTTGGATGAGCAGTTCTTC
. TRBJ1-3 TRBV9 . CASSAYPGSSGNTIYF TGTGCCAGCAGCGCGTACCCAGGGTCCTCTGGAAACACCATATATTTT
. TRBJ1-5 TRBV6-5 . CASSQGFEPQHF TGTGCCAGCAGTCAGGGCTTTGAGCCCCAGCATTTT
TRBD2 TRBJ2-5 TRBV4-1 . CASSQEGTSGGAGTQYF TGCGCCAGCAGCCAAGAAGGGACTAGCGGGGGGGCGGGGACCCAGTACTTC
TRBD2 TRBJ2-4 TRBV7-2 . CASSRSSGRGAKNIQYF TGTGCCAGCAGCCGATCTAGCGGGAGAGGTGCCAAAAACATTCAGTACTTC
TRBD1 TRBJ1-2 TRBV2 . CAGTGAYGYTF TGTGCCGGCACAGGGGCCTATGGCTACACCTTC
TRBD1 TRBJ2-1 TRBV6-5 once CASSYLAGQGHNEQFF TGTGCCAGCAGTTACTTAGCGGGACAGGGGCACAATGAGCAGTTCTTC
TRBD1 TRBJ2-7 TRBV19 . CASRGGQDSYEQYF TGTGCCAGTAGAGGAGGACAGGACTCCTACGAGCAGTACTTC
TRBD1 TRBJ2-5 TRBV5-1 . CASSSAGDREETQYF TGCGCCAGCAGCTCTGCCGGGGACAGGGAAGAGACCCAGTACTTC
. TRBJ2-7 TRBV28 . CASLLPVGGEQYF TGTGCCAGCCTACTGCCCGTCGGAGGCGAGCAGTACTTC
. TRBJ1-2 TRBV29-1 . CSVEPGSYGYTF TGCAGCGTTGAGCCAGGATCCTATGGCTACACCTTC
TRBD1 TRBJ2-1 TRBV5-1 . CASSLILGQGANEQFF TGCGCCAGCAGCTTGATATTAGGACAGGGGGCAAATGAGCAGTTCTTC
TRBD1 TRBJ1-2 TRBV25-1 . CASSESQGARSGYTF TGTGCCAGCAGTGAATCACAGGGGGCGCGGAGTGGCTACACCTTC
TRBD2 TRBJ2-5 TRBV18 few CASSPLRLAVQETQYF TGTGCCAGCTCACCCCTGCGACTAGCGGTCCAAGAGACCCAGTACTTC
TRBD2 TRBJ2-1 TRBV5-5 . CASSQTSGGPYNEQFF TGTGCCAGCAGCCAGACTAGCGGGGGGCCTTACAATGAGCAGTTCTTC
TRBD1 TRBJ1-2 TRBV7-2 . CASSSAEGQGFRGYTF TGTGCCAGCAGCTCCGCGGAGGGACAGGGCTTTCGTGGCTACACCTTC
. TRBJ2-6 TRBV2 few CASSEEGTGANVLTF TGTGCCAGCAGTGAAGAGGGGACTGGGGCCAACGTCCTGACTTTC
. TRBJ2-3 TRBV5-1 . CASSLDFDRTDTQYF TGCGCCAGCAGCTTGGATTTTGACAGGACAGATACGCAGTATTTT
TRBD1 TRBJ1-3 TRBV5-1 . CASSSTPGQGSGNTIYF TGCGCCAGCAGCTCAACCCCGGGACAGGGAAGTGGAAACACCATATATTTT
. TRBJ2-5 TRBV7-9 once CASRFGETQYF TGTGCCAGCAGGTTTGGCGAGACCCAGTACTTC
TRBD1 TRBJ1-1 TRBV19 . CASSIESGGTEAFF TGTGCCAGTAGTATAGAATCAGGGGGCACTGAAGCTTTCTTT
. TRBJ1-5 TRBV19 . CASSIPGPYNQPQHF TGTGCCAGTAGTATTCCGGGTCCTTACAATCAGCCCCAGCATTTT
. TRBJ2-3 TRBV5-4 . CASSLAGSGYTDTQYF TGTGCCAGCAGCTTGGCCGGGAGCGGATACACAGATACGCAGTATTTT
TRBD1 TRBJ2-5 TRBV5-8 . CASSRDRRETQYF TGTGCCAGCAGCCGGGACAGGAGAGAGACCCAGTACTTC
. TRBJ2-7 TRBV5-5 . CASSLERGGGYEQYF TGTGCCAGCAGCTTGGAAAGGGGGGGAGGCTACGAGCAGTACTTC
TRBD2 TRBJ2-1 TRBV7-2 . CASSLAGGFNEQFF TGTGCCAGCAGCTTAGCGGGAGGGTTTAATGAGCAGTTCTTC
. TRBJ1-1 TRBV7-6 . CASSLERGTEAFF TGTGCCAGCAGCTTAGAGCGTGGCACTGAAGCTTTCTTT
. TRBJ1-4 TRBV10-1 few CASSEGGEKLFF TGCGCCAGCAGTGAGGGCGGCGAAAAACTGTTTTTT
. TRBJ1-1 TRBV28 . CASSSWPREAFF TGTGCCAGCAGTTCGTGGCCTCGAGAAGCTTTCTTT
. TRBJ2-2 TRBV29-1 few CSVEQYTGELFF TGCAGCGTTGAGCAGTACACCGGGGAGCTGTTTTTT
. TRBJ2-7 TRBV7-9 . CASSFSGEPYEQYF TGTGCCAGCAGCTTTTCAGGGGAGCCCTACGAGCAGTACTTC
. TRBJ1-1 TRBV7-9 once CASSLDRVLNTEAFF TGTGCCAGCAGTCTAGACCGCGTATTGAACACTGAAGCTTTCTTT
TRBD1 TRBJ1-5 TRBV28 once CASSLDSRTGRDSNQPQHF TGTGCCAGCAGTTTAGATTCGAGGACAGGGAGGGATAGCAATCAGCCCCAGCATTTT
TRBD2 TRBJ2-7 TRBV2 . CAMQGLAVYEQYF TGTGCCATGCAGGGACTAGCGGTGTACGAGCAGTACTTC
. TRBJ1-5 TRBV7-6 few CASSLGAGNQPQHF TGTGCCAGCAGCTTGGGGGCCGGCAATCAGCCCCAGCATTTT
. TRBJ2-7 TRBV25-1 . CASSEWGRTSSYEQYF TGTGCCAGCAGTGAATGGGGCAGGACGAGCTCCTACGAGCAGTACTTC
. TRBJ2-3 TRBV4-3 . CASSQGPFDTQYF TGCGCCAGCAGCCAAGGGCCCTTCGATACGCAGTATTTT
. TRBJ1-5 TRBV18 . CASSLTGKTAQPQHF TGTGCCAGCTCACTAACAGGGAAAACCGCTCAGCCCCAGCATTTT
. TRBJ2-1 TRBV2 . CASSPGRGSSYNEQFF TGTGCCAGCAGTCCCGGCCGGGGGAGCTCCTACAATGAGCAGTTCTTC
TRBD1 TRBJ1-2 TRBV6-1 few CASSAGTGGGYGYTF TGTGCCAGCAGCGCAGGGACAGGGGGCGGCTATGGCTACACCTTC
. TRBJ1-1 TRBV5-1 few CASSLFGRGNTEAFF TGCGCCAGCAGCTTGTTCGGCAGGGGCAACACTGAAGCTTTCTTT
TRBD2 TRBJ2-1 TRBV7-9 . CASSLGGGELWNEQFF TGTGCCAGCAGCTTAGGTGGGGGGGAGCTATGGAATGAGCAGTTCTTC
. TRBJ1-1 TRBV7-9 . CASSPLRGLNTEAFF TGTGCCAGCAGCCCCCTCAGGGGCCTGAACACTGAAGCTTTCTTT
. TRBJ1-5 TRBV2 . CASSDRGQYQPQHF TGTGCCAGCAGTGACAGGGGTCAGTACCAGCCCCAGCATTTT
. TRBJ2-7 TRBV7-2 . CASSSYSYEQYF TGTGCCAGCAGCTCCTACAGCTACGAGCAGTACTTC
. TRBJ2-7 TRBV6-5 many CASSYMGGSSYEQYF TGTGCCAGCAGTTATATGGGGGGTTCATCCTACGAGCAGTACTTC
. TRBJ1-1 TRBV5-1 once CASSLSLLGDTEAFF TGCGCCAGCAGCTTATCCCTGCTGGGAGACACTGAAGCTTTCTTT
TRBD1 TRBJ1-1 TRBV6-1 few CATSGTGALNTEAFF TGTGCCACCTCCGGGACAGGTGCCTTGAACACTGAAGCTTTCTTT
TRBD1 TRBJ1-1 TRBV19 . CASTGWGAQGAEAFF TGTGCCAGTACGGGTTGGGGGGCGCAGGGGGCTGAAGCTTTCTTT
. TRBJ2-5 TRBV29-1 once CSVVYLFQETQYF TGCAGCGTCGTTTACTTATTCCAAGAGACCCAGTACTTC
. TRBJ2-1 TRBV7-2 . CASSLDTVYNEQFF TGTGCCAGCAGCTTGGACACTGTTTACAATGAGCAGTTCTTC
TRBD2 TRBJ2-7 TRBV5-6 . CASSLGGGYEQYF TGTGCCAGCAGTTTGGGGGGGGGCTACGAGCAGTACTTC
TRBD1 TRBJ1-1 TRBV6-5 . CASSQDRGAEAFF TGTGCCAGCAGCCAGGACAGGGGGGCTGAAGCTTTCTTT
. TRBJ1-1 TRBV18 few CASSEALMNTEAFF TGTGCCAGCTCAGAGGCCCTCATGAACACTGAAGCTTTCTTT
. TRBJ1-4 TRBV7-9 . CASSLVGPNEKLFF TGTGCCAGCAGCTTAGTTGGCCCTAATGAAAAACTGTTTTTT
TRBD2 TRBJ2-2 TRBV7-2 . CASSLGLAGAPNTGELFF TGTGCCAGCAGCCTGGGACTAGCGGGGGCTCCGAACACCGGGGAGCTGTTTTTT